This T cell receptor (beta chain) was observed in a study of blood T cell repertoires in COVID-19. About the study: COVID-19 samples from acute and convalescent phases originated in the United States, Italy and Spain.

The length of the CDR3 is 17 residues. Trimming removed 2 bases at V and 10 bases at J, with 23 bases between. Germline V gene lookup returns CDR1 MNHNS and CDR2 SASEGT. Generated by immunoSEQ multiplex PCR, the TCRdb table keeps only in-frame clones and is missing some. This sample carries about 360,000 clones, about 86% of them seen once, and the ten largest clones take about 7.6%. This chain uses TRBV6-1 with TRBJ1-4; possibly TRBD1 for D (5 bases). The receptor comes from an older woman with COVID-19, enrolled during active disease. The source material was peripheral blood. The CDR3 nucleotides read TGTGCCAGCAGTGAAAGTGGAGTTAGGCCCCCAAGGGGAAAACTGTTTTTT. Residues: CASSESGVRPPRGKLFF.